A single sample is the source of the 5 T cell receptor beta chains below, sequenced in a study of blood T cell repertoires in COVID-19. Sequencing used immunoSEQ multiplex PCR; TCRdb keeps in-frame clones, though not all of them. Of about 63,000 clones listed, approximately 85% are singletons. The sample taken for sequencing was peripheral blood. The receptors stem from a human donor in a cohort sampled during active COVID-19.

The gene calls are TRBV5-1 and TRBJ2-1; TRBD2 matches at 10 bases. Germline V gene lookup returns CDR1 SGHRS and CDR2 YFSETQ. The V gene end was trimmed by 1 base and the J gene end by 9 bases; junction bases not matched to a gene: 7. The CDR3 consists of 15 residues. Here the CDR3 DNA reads TGCGCCAGCAGCTTGTACTCTAGCGGGAGCGGTGAGCAGTTCTTC. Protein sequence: CASSLYSSGSGEQFF.

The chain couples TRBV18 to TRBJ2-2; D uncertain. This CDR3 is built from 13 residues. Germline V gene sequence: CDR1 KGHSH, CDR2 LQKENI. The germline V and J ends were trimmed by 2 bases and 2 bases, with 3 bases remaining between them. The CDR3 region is CASSPYNTGELFF. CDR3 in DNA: TGTGCCAGCTCACCATATAACACCGGGGAGCTGTTTTTT.

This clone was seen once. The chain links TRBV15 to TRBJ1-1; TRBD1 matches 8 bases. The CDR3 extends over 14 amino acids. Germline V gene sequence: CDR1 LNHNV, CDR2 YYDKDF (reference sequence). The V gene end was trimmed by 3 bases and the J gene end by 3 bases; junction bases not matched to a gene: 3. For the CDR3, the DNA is TGTGCCACCAGCAGCCCAGGGGGCGACACTGAAGCTTTCTTT. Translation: CATSSPGGDTEAFF.

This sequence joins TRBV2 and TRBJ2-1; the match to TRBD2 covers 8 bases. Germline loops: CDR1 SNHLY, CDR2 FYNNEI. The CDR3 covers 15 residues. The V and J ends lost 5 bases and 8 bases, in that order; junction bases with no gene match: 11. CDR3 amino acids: CASSRGGLGVDEQFF. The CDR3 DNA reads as TGTGCCAGCAGTAGGGGGGGACTAGGTGTTGATGAGCAGTTCTTC.

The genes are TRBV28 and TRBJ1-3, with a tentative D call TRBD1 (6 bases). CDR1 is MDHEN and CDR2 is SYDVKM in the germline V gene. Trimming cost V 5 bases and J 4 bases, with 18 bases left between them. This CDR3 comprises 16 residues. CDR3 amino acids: CASSPPTGALGNTIYF. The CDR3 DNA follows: TGTGCCAGCAGTCCTCCGACAGGAGCGTTAGGAAACACCATATATTTT.